This is a list of T cell receptor beta chains from one sample in a study of cytomegalovirus exposure and HLA in healthy donors. Clones were read by immunoSEQ multiplex PCR, and TCRdb kept only the in-frame ones, dropping some. This sample's clone table lists 40,000 to 50,000 clones. Sample: PBMCs. The receptors originated from a young man in good health and CMV-seronegative. Both conserved end residues are part of each CDR3. A D gene is named only where the DNA matches it firmly.

v_call: TRBV18
j_call: TRBJ1-2
cdr3_length: 17
d_call: TRBD1
cdr3_nt: TGTGCCAGCTCACAGGGACAGGGCACAACCACTAACTATGGCTACACCTTC
cdr3_aa: CASSQGQGTTTNYGYTF

v_call: TRBV30
j_call: TRBJ1-1
cdr3_length: 13
d_call: TRBD1
cdr3_nt: TGTGCCTGGAGTAGTAAAGGACAGGGTCGAGCTTTCTTT
cdr3_aa: CAWSSKGQGRAFF

v_call: TRBV7-2
j_call: TRBJ2-1
cdr3_length: 15
d_call: TRBD1
cdr3_nt: TGTGCCAGCAGCTTCCGACAGGGCTCCTACAATGAGCAGTTCTTC
cdr3_aa: CASSFRQGSYNEQFF

v_call: TRBV11-2
j_call: TRBJ1-1
cdr3_length: 13
d_call: TRBD1
cdr3_nt: TGTGCCAGCAGACATATCCGGGACAGTGAAGCTTTCTTT
cdr3_aa: CASRHIRDSEAFF

v_call: TRBV6-5
j_call: TRBJ2-3
cdr3_length: 12
d_call: -
cdr3_nt: TGTGCCAGCAGACACCAAACAGATACGCAGTATTTT
cdr3_aa: CASRHQTDTQYF

v_call: TRBV30
j_call: TRBJ1-5
cdr3_length: 15
d_call: TRBD1
cdr3_nt: TGTGCCGGGAGTGTTTCCAGGGGGCTGGGACAGCCCCAGCATTTT
cdr3_aa: CAGSVSRGLGQPQHF

v_call: TRBV4-1
j_call: TRBJ1-1
cdr3_length: 15
d_call: TRBD1
cdr3_nt: TGCGCCAGCAGCCAAGTTGACAGGGGGCCGACTGAAGCTTTCTTT
cdr3_aa: CASSQVDRGPTEAFF

v_call: TRBV6-1
j_call: TRBJ2-2
cdr3_length: 15
d_call: TRBD1
cdr3_nt: TGTGCCAGCAGGCGGACAGGGGTTAACACCGGGGAGCTGTTTTTT
cdr3_aa: CASRRTGVNTGELFF

v_call: TRBV5-4
j_call: TRBJ2-3
cdr3_length: 15
d_call: TRBD2
cdr3_nt: TGTGCCAGCAGCCAAGGGGTTGCGGGAGCAGATACGCAGTATTTT
cdr3_aa: CASSQGVAGADTQYF

v_call: TRBV4-3
j_call: TRBJ2-1
cdr3_length: 14
d_call: TRBD2
cdr3_nt: TGCGCCAGCAGCCCCGGGACTAGCGGCGGTGAGCAGTTCTTC
cdr3_aa: CASSPGTSGGEQFF

v_call: TRBV30
j_call: TRBJ1-2
cdr3_length: 14
d_call: -
cdr3_nt: TGTGCCTGGAGTGTACTCCGGGGGTACTATGGCTACACCTTC
cdr3_aa: CAWSVLRGYYGYTF

v_call: TRBV4-3
j_call: TRBJ2-1
cdr3_length: 18
d_call: -
cdr3_nt: TGCGCCAGCAGCCAAGATTTGGAGGGCCTTACACCCTACAATGAGCAGTTCTTC
cdr3_aa: CASSQDLEGLTPYNEQFF

v_call: TRBV5-1
j_call: TRBJ1-1
cdr3_length: 13
d_call: -
cdr3_nt: TGCGCCAGCCGGGGTTACATGAACACTGAAGCTTTCTTT
cdr3_aa: CASRGYMNTEAFF

v_call: TRBV4-3
j_call: TRBJ2-7
cdr3_length: 16
d_call: -
cdr3_nt: TGCGCCAGCAGCCAAGATCGGATAGGAGGCTCCTACGAGCAGTACTTC
cdr3_aa: CASSQDRIGGSYEQYF

v_call: TRBV11-2
j_call: TRBJ2-7
cdr3_length: 15
d_call: TRBD2
cdr3_nt: TGTGCCAGCAGCCGCTCAGGGACTAGCGGCTACGAGCAGTACTTC
cdr3_aa: CASSRSGTSGYEQYF

v_call: TRBV18
j_call: TRBJ1-2
cdr3_length: 16
d_call: TRBD1
cdr3_nt: TGTGCCAGCTCACCACCGCCCGGACAGGCTATTAGCTTATACACCTTC
cdr3_aa: CASSPPPGQAISLYTF

v_call: TRBV18
j_call: TRBJ1-2
cdr3_length: 13
d_call: TRBD1
cdr3_nt: TGTGCCAGCTCAACAGACAGGGAGCGTGGCTACACCTTC
cdr3_aa: CASSTDRERGYTF

v_call: TRBV5-1
j_call: TRBJ2-1
cdr3_length: 17
d_call: TRBD2
cdr3_nt: TGCGCCAGCAGCTCGAGGGCTAGCGGGAGGGCTTACAATGAGCAGTTCTTC
cdr3_aa: CASSSRASGRAYNEQFF

v_call: TRBV10-1
j_call: TRBJ1-1
cdr3_length: 13
d_call: -
cdr3_nt: TGCGCCAGCAGTGGACAGAAGAACACTGAAGCTTTCTTT
cdr3_aa: CASSGQKNTEAFF

v_call: TRBV5-4
j_call: TRBJ1-1
cdr3_length: 14
d_call: -
cdr3_nt: TGTGCCAGCAGCTTGGAGCATGGGAACACTGAAGCTTTCTTT
cdr3_aa: CASSLEHGNTEAFF

v_call: TRBV6-1
j_call: TRBJ1-1
cdr3_length: 13
d_call: -
cdr3_nt: TGTGCCAGCAGTGAACAGGGGCGGACTGAAGCTTTCTTT
cdr3_aa: CASSEQGRTEAFF

v_call: TRBV6-4
j_call: TRBJ1-5
cdr3_length: 15
d_call: -
cdr3_nt: TGTGCCAGCAGGGCTAGGGGTAGAGGTAATCAGCCCCAGCATTTT
cdr3_aa: CASRARGRGNQPQHF

v_call: TRBV11-2
j_call: TRBJ2-7
cdr3_length: 15
d_call: -
cdr3_nt: TGTGCCAGCAGCTTGCAGCGCTACTCCTCCTACGAGCAGTACTTC
cdr3_aa: CASSLQRYSSYEQYF

v_call: TRBV30
j_call: TRBJ1-2
cdr3_length: 12
d_call: -
cdr3_nt: TGTGCCTGGAGTGTACTAGCCTATGGCTACACCTTC
cdr3_aa: CAWSVLAYGYTF

v_call: TRBV6-1
j_call: TRBJ2-5
cdr3_length: 14
d_call: -
cdr3_nt: TGTGCCAGCAGCCTCAGGATGCCCCAAGAGACCCAGTACTTC
cdr3_aa: CASSLRMPQETQYF

v_call: TRBV5-1
j_call: TRBJ1-5
cdr3_length: 15
d_call: -
cdr3_nt: TGCGCCAGCAGCCCGGACAATGATGGCAATCAGCCCCAGCATTTT
cdr3_aa: CASSPDNDGNQPQHF

v_call: TRBV13
j_call: TRBJ1-2
cdr3_length: 15
d_call: TRBD1
cdr3_nt: TGTGCCAGCAGCTCACAGGGGGCGCGATATAATGGCTACACCTTC
cdr3_aa: CASSSQGARYNGYTF

v_call: TRBV9
j_call: TRBJ2-2
cdr3_length: 14
d_call: TRBD2
cdr3_nt: TGTGCCAGCAGCCCCGGGGGGGACACCGGGGAGCTGTTTTTT
cdr3_aa: CASSPGGDTGELFF

v_call: TRBV7-9
j_call: TRBJ2-7
cdr3_length: 15
d_call: TRBD2
cdr3_nt: TGTGCCAGCAGCGCTCGGGAGGGCGGACACTACGAGCAGTACTTC
cdr3_aa: CASSAREGGHYEQYF

v_call: TRBV6-5
j_call: TRBJ1-5
cdr3_length: 15
d_call: TRBD1
cdr3_nt: TGTGCCAGCAGTCCACAACCAGACAGGGGTCAGCCCCAGCATTTT
cdr3_aa: CASSPQPDRGQPQHF

v_call: TRBV15
j_call: TRBJ2-5
cdr3_length: 16
d_call: TRBD2
cdr3_nt: TGTGCCACCAGCAGAGCGCTAGCGGGAGGCGGAGAGACCCAGTACTTC
cdr3_aa: CATSRALAGGGETQYF

v_call: TRBV29-1
j_call: TRBJ2-3
cdr3_length: 16
d_call: -
cdr3_nt: TGCAGCGTTGAATTTGAGTGGACTATCCCACAAAATACGCAGTATTTT
cdr3_aa: CSVEFEWTIPQNTQYF

v_call: TRBV11-2
j_call: TRBJ1-1
cdr3_length: 15
d_call: -
cdr3_nt: TGTGCCAGCAGCTTAAGGGGGGGATTTGGCACTGAAGCTTTCTTT
cdr3_aa: CASSLRGGFGTEAFF

v_call: TRBV7-6
j_call: TRBJ1-5
cdr3_length: 15
d_call: -
cdr3_nt: TGTGCCAGCAGCCCTGCGGCTACTAGCAATCAGCCCCAGCATTTT
cdr3_aa: CASSPAATSNQPQHF

v_call: TRBV4-2
j_call: TRBJ2-2
cdr3_length: 15
d_call: -
cdr3_nt: TGTGCCAGCAGCTACACGACAGGCAACACCGGGGAGCTGTTTTTT
cdr3_aa: CASSYTTGNTGELFF

v_call: TRBV30
j_call: TRBJ2-2
cdr3_length: 13
d_call: -
cdr3_nt: TGTGCCTGGAGTGTTGAGGGCACCGGGGAGCTGTTTTTT
cdr3_aa: CAWSVEGTGELFF

v_call: TRBV6-6
j_call: TRBJ2-7
cdr3_length: 15
d_call: -
cdr3_nt: TGTGCCAGCAGTTACTCGGAGGGGTATCCCTACGAGCAGTACTTC
cdr3_aa: CASSYSEGYPYEQYF

v_call: TRBV5-1
j_call: TRBJ2-2
cdr3_length: 15
d_call: -
cdr3_nt: TGCGCCAGCAGGAAGGCCATAGCGGACACCGGGGAGCTGTTTTTT
cdr3_aa: CASRKAIADTGELFF

v_call: TRBV5-1
j_call: TRBJ1-2
cdr3_length: 14
d_call: -
cdr3_nt: TGCGCCAGCAGCTTGGCCAGGGCGGATTATGGCTACACCTTC
cdr3_aa: CASSLARADYGYTF

v_call: TRBV9
j_call: TRBJ1-2
cdr3_length: 11
d_call: -
cdr3_nt: TGTGCCAGCAGCGGGCCCTATGGCTACACCTTC
cdr3_aa: CASSGPYGYTF

v_call: TRBV5-4
j_call: TRBJ1-5
cdr3_length: 13
d_call: -
cdr3_nt: TGTGCCAGCAGCTCCGACTCCAGAGGGACCCAGCATTTT
cdr3_aa: CASSSDSRGTQHF

v_call: TRBV6-4
j_call: TRBJ2-2
cdr3_length: 13
d_call: TRBD2
cdr3_nt: TGTGCCAGCAGCGCTAGCGGAACCGGGGAGCTGTTTTTT
cdr3_aa: CASSASGTGELFF